This T cell receptor (beta chain) was retrieved from a study of response to subunit inactivated influenza vaccine listed by TCRdb under 2018. Study-wide context: To follow how T cells responded to a trivalent subunit inactivated influenza vaccine, the researchers relied on deep quantitative profiling of the T cell receptor repertoire. Findings and caveats that apply to the study as a whole: The authors suggested that each seasonal influenza vaccination may recruit only a limited number of new T cells.

The library was generated by RT-PCR. The run used an Illumina HiSeq 2500. TCRdb trimmed public reads at Q25 via fastp, called clones via MiXCR and kept in-frame beta chains. Rows with one shared CDR3 protein collapse into an entry with the most common genes and DNA. Present in this sample are approximately 490,000 distinct CDR3 sequences, more than 7% of which were seen just once. The ten largest account for over 10% of the sample. From the germline V gene, CDR1 is ENHRY and CDR2 is SYGVKD. V lost 1 base and J lost 0 bases; the stretch between them is 16 bases long. There are 18 amino acids in the CDR3, from cysteine to phenylalanine inclusive. The DNA shown is the 54-base CDR3, in frame from base 1. This clonotype appeared many times. Its specific antigen is unknown. The input lacks base qualities; no much larger clone sits a single base away.

The source material was PBMCs from blood, sampled around 25 months after vaccination. The sequence is built from TRBV10-3 and TRBJ2-1, with the D segment identity uncertain. The receptor comes from a man aged 45 to 75 who received an inactivated influenza vaccine. Donor details come from another sample of the same person, matched by shared clones. The CDR3 here reads CAISEFTPIESSYNEQFF. The DNA sequence is TGTGCCATCAGTGAGTTCACACCGATAGAAAGCTCCTACAATGAGCAGTTCTTC.